The TCR beta chain described here comes from a study of blood T cell repertoires in COVID-19. Study as a whole: Italy, Spain and the United States were the sources of the convalescent and acute COVID-19 samples. In each case, the material was cDNA or gDNA derived from T cells, B-cell-depleted T cells, or PBMCs.

In the original processing: Estimation of nucleated cell counts relied on the amplification of reference gene primers. Some clones are missing from TCRdb's copy, which holds only in-frame ones; the method was immunoSEQ multiplex PCR. From that table come the V and J calls and clone size; the DNA was used to work out D and trimming. The data show 90,000 to 130,000 clones, with about 90% seen just once and 4.8% held by the top ten. This TCR came from a human donor in a cohort sampled during active COVID-19. Material for sequencing was peripheral blood.

The CDR3, as DNA: TGCAGCGTTGCTGTGGCCATGAACACTGAAGCTTTCTTT. Translation: CSVAVAMNTEAFF. V and J are TRBV29-1 and TRBJ1-1; D gene ambiguous. The germline V and J ends were trimmed by 4 bases and 0 bases, with 9 bases remaining between them. This CDR3 has 13 amino acids. Germline CDR1 and CDR2: SQVTM and ANQGSEA.